The entry below describes one T cell receptor beta chain. The specificity of this receptor is unknown. No base qualities exist here, and no much larger clone lies one base off it. This sample was included in a study of blood T cell repertoires in COVID-19 (dated by TCRdb to the early 2020s). At the level of the whole study: Collaborator samples came from the United States, Italy and Spain and covered acute and convalescent phases of COVID-19. The samples were drawn from the first 160 participants of the ongoing ImmuneRACE study and from about 1,200 subjects provided by 6 global collaborators. Where available, HLA class I and class II types were obtained from metadata supplied by the sample provider rather than from assay-based typing. Nearly every sample came with metadata listing a de-identified subject ID, COVID-19 status, age in years and sex. Subjects who had been exposed to COVID-19, were actively infected with it, or had recovered from it provided the deeply sampled blood TCRbeta repertoires that made up the dataset. The repertoires were released in a freely available public database meant as a resource for research on the immune response to SARS-CoV-2. The prospective study material was composed of cDNA or gDNA derived from T cells, B-cell-depleted T cells, or PBMCs.

The CDR3 contains 15 residues, cysteine and phenylalanine counted. Only the CDR3 DNA is retained, 45 bases long and in frame from the first base. The V end gives up 1 base and the J end 5 bases, leaving 6 bases in the junction not matched to a gene. CDR1 SGHTA and CDR2 FQGTGA are derived from the germline V gene. Each collaborating institution followed its own protocols to collect whole blood in K2EDTA tubes. For TCRbeta analysis, collaborator samples were shipped as frozen whole blood, as isolated PBMCs, or as DNA extracted from either sample type. TCRbeta CDR3 regions were amplified from genomic DNA by means of the immunoSEQ Assay, a bias-controlled multiplex PCR. Per the original workflow: Within the assay, amplification of reference gene primers was used to estimate how many nucleated cells each sample contained. To quantify the absolute abundance of each unique TCRbeta CDR3 rearrangement, sequence reads were collapsed and filtered. For each sample, productive Simpson clonality was calculated as the square root of Simpson's diversity index over productive rearrangements. TCRdb's version of the immuneACCESS table is confined to in-frame rearrangements and falls short of the full clone set. An unresolved V gene accounts for under half of the shortfall where checked; the remainder is of unknown origin. V and J calls and clone size come straight from that table; D and trimming were deduced from the DNA. This sample comprises about 140,000 clones, about 77% of them detected only once. The ten largest clones represent about 9.4% of the sample.

Results the study describes overall, beyond this receptor: The quantity of clinical and demographic metadata differed by source and by participant and was supplied without curation.

The chain links TRBV7-3 with TRBJ2-5; TRBD2 matches 8 bases in the middle. Sequencing was done on a sample of peripheral blood. The sequence was collected from a woman aged 50 to 65 with active or convalescent COVID-19. The sequenced DNA: TGTGCCAGCAGCTTAAGTAGCGGGGTGGGGGAGACCCAGTACTTC. This translates into CASSLSSGVGETQYF.